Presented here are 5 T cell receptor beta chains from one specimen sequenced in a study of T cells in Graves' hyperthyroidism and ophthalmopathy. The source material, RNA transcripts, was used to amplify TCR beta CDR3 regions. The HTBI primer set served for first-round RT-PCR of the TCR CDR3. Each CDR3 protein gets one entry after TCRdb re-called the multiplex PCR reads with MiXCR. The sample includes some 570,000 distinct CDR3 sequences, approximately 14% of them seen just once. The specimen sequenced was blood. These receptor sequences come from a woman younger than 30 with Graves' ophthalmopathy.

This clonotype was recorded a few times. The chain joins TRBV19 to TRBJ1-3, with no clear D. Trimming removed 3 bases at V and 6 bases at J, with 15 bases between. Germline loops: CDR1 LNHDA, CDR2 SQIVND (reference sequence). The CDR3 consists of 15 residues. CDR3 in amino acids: CASSILTTGTNTIYF. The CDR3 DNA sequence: TGTGCCAGTAGTATCTTGACAACCGGAACAAACACCATATATTTT.

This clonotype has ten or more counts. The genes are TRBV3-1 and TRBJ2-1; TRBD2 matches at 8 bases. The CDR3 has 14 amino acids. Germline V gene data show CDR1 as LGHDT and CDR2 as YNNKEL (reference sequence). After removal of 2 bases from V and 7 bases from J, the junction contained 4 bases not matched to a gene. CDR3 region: CASSQFAGGNEQFF. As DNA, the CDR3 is TGTGCCAGCAGCCAATTCGCGGGAGGTAATGAGCAGTTCTTC.

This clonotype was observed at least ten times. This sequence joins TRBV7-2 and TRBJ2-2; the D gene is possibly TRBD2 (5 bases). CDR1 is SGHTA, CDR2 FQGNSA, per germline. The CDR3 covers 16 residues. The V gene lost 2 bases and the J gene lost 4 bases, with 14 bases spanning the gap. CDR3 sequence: CASSLSSLEGTGELFF. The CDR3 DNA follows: TGTGCCAGCAGCTTAAGTTCGTTAGAGGGCACCGGGGAGCTGTTTTTT.

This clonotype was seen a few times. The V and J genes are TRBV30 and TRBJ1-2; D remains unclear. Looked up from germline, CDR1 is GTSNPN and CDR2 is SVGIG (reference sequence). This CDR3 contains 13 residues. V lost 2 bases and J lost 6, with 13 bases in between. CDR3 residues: CAWSPAHFDGYTF. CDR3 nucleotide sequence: TGTGCCTGGAGTCCCGCGCATTTCGATGGCTACACCTTC.

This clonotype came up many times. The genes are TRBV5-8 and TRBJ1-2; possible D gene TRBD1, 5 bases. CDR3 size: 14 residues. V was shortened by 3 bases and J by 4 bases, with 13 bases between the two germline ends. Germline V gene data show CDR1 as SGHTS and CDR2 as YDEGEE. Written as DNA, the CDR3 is TGTGCCAGCAGCTGGGGCAGGTTGTTCTATGGCTACACCTTC. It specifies CASSWGRLFYGYTF.